This T cell receptor beta chain originates from a study of T-cell memory formation after mild COVID-19 (dated by TCRdb to the early 2020s). Looking at the study overall: Most TCR sequence clusters were specific to one of the two donors. The cohort comprised two young, previously healthy adult volunteers, one female and one male. T-cell clones expanding and contracting after mild COVID-19 in two donors were tracked by longitudinal TCRalpha and TCRbeta repertoire sequencing. Study-wide conclusions, independent of this receptor: SARS-CoV-2 specificity of the second-wave clones peaking on day 37 was not confirmed. Contracting CD4+ clones turned up mainly in the CM and EM memory subsets, whereas EMRA was where CD8+ clones were enriched. The study included only a couple of mild cases, and larger cohorts that include severe cases with pre-infection samples were judged to be necessary. Balanced CD4/CD8 phenotypes were observed for clones contracting from day 15 to 85, whereas a bias towards CD4+ was observed for a second wave of clones expanding from day 15 to 37. Some responding clones were detected in pre-infection memory, which suggested that pre-existing cross-reactive memory T cells had joined the SARS-CoV-2 response.

PBMCs were isolated by Ficoll-Paque density gradient centrifugation. CDR1 is given as SNHLY and CDR2 as FYNNEI, both from the germline V gene. V is shortened by 3 bases, J by 2 bases, and the region joining them spans 14 bases. Spanning cysteine to phenylalanine, the CDR3 consists of 17 amino acids. Of the read, only the CDR3 DNA is kept; its 51 bases are in frame from base 1. This clonotype was detected only a few times. The antigen it recognizes is unknown. One base away there is no much larger clone; base qualities are not given. The instrument given in TCRdb is Illumina NovaSeq 6000. cDNA libraries for TCRalpha and TCRbeta were prepared by 5'RACE using constant-segment primers, with sample barcodes and unique molecular identifiers added. RNA was extracted from every sample with Trizol reagent. Library amplification was performed in two PCR steps, and a second sample barcode and Illumina TruSeq adapters were introduced in the second step. Libraries were sequenced on an Illumina NovaSeq with 2 x 150 bp paired-end reads. The authors' pipeline ran thus. With migec v1.2.7, reads were demultiplexed and then collapsed into UMI-guided consensus sequences. Using mixcr v2.1.11, the UMI consensuses were aligned to TRA and TRB V and J templates and assembled into clonotypes. A clonotype was counted as expanded or contracted only if both edgeR and NoisET called the change significant, with noise models trained on biological replicates. For edgeR calls, the cutoffs were a false discovery rate-adjusted p below 0.01 and a log2 fold-change threshold of 1. As an exploratory analysis of dynamics, max-normalized trajectories of the 1000 most abundant clonotypes were examined with PCA combined with hierarchical clustering. The CD4 or CD8 phenotype of responding clones was assigned using the separately sequenced CD4+ and CD8+ repertoires. TCRdb's own reprocessing of the public reads used fastp at Q25 and MiXCR and kept productive beta chains. Records with the same CDR3 protein are collapsed into one entry carrying the most frequent genes and DNA. These V and J calls rely on TCRdb rather than the paper's analysis. This sample is represented by about 100,000 distinct CDR3 sequences; around 10% of them were singletons. Of the sample, about 40% is held by the ten largest clones.

The sequence was collected from a man aged 18 to 29 who had mild COVID-19 (a few samples of this study predate the infection). The sample titles of this study are shuffled in the database, so cell type and time point are left out; the donor was told from shared clones. The sample comprised PBMCs or a T cell subset sorted from them (not recorded which). The receptor chain draws on TRBV2 and TRBJ2-6, with the D gene not clear enough to name. The DNA is as follows: TGTGCCAGCAGTGACCCCGGACGAGTTACTGGGGCCAACGTCCTGACTTTC. This is translated as CASSDPGRVTGANVLTF. When the CDR3 is completed using the reference TRBV2 and TRBJ2-6 genes on either side, the full variable domain is EPEVTQTPSHQVTQMGQEVILRCVPISNHLYFYWYRQILGQKVEFLVSFYNNEISEKSEIFDDQFSVERPDGSNFTLKIRSTKLEDSAMYFCASSDPGRVTGANVLTFGAGSRLTVL.